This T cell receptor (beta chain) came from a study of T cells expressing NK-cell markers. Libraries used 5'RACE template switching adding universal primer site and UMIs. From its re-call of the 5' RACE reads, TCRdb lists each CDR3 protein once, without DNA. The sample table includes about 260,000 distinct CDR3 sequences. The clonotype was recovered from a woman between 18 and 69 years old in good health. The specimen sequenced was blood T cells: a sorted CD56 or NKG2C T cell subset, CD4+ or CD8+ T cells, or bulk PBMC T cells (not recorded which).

CDR3 region: CAISADRDGTQYF. The J gene is TRBJ2-3, the V gene TRBV10-3; TCRdb returns TRBD1, unconfirmable since there is no DNA. This CDR3 region has 13 residues. The germline gives CDR1 ENHRY, CDR2 SYGVKD.